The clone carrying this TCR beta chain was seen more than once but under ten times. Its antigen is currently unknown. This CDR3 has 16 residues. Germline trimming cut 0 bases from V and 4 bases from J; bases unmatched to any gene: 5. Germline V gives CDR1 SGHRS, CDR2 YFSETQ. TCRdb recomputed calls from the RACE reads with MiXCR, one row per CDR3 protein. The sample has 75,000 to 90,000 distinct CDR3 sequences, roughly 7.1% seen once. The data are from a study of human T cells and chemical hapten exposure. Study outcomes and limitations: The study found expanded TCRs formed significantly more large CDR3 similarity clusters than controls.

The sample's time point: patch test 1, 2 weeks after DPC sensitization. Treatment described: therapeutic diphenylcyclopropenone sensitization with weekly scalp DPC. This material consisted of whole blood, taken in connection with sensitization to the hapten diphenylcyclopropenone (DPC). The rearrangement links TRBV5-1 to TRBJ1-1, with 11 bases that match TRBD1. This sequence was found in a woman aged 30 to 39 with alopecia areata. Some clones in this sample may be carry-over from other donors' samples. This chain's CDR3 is CASSLVTGTGGTEAFF. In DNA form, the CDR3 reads TGCGCCAGCAGCTTGGTTACAGGGACAGGGGGCACTGAAGCTTTCTTT.